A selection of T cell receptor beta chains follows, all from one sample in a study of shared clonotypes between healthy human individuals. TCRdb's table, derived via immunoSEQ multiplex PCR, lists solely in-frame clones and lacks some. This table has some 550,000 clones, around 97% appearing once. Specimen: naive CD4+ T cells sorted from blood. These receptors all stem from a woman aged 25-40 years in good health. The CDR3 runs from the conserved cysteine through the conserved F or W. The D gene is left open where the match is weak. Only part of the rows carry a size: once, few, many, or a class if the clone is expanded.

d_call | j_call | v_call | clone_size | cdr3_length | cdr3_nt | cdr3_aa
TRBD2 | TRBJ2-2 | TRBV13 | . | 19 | TGTGCCAGCAGCAACTTAGCGGGAGTACTAACCACGAACACCGGGGAGCTGTTTTTT | CASSNLAGVLTTNTGELFF
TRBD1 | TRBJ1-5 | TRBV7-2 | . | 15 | TGTGCCAGCAGCCTTGAGGGGGCATTGGTTCAGCCCCAGCATTTT | CASSLEGALVQPQHF
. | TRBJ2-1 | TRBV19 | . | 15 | TGTGCCAGTAGCATGGGGGTGAACTCCTACAATGAGCAGTTCTTC | CASSMGVNSYNEQFF
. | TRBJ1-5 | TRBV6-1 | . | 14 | TGTGCCAGCAGTGAGTGGCCGGGCGGCCAGCCCCAGCATTTT | CASSEWPGGQPQHF
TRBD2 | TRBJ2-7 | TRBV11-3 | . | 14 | TGTGCCAGCAGCGCGGGACTAGCGGGAGATGAGCAGTACTTC | CASSAGLAGDEQYF
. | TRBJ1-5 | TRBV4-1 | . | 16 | TGCGCCAGCAGCCAAGTTGGACACGGCGCATATCAGCCCCAGCATTTT | CASSQVGHGAYQPQHF
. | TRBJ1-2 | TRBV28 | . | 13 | TGTGCCAGCAGTTTGCCAGGGACCTATGGCTACACCTTC | CASSLPGTYGYTF
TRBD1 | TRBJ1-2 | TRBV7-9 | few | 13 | TGTGCCAGCAGCCACGGGACAGGGGATGGCTACACCTTC | CASSHGTGDGYTF
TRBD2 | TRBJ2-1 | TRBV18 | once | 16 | TGTGCCAGCTCACCACGGGAGGGGAGCTCCTACAATGAGCAGTTCTTC | CASSPREGSSYNEQFF
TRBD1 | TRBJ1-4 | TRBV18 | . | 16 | TGTGCCAGCTCACGACAGGGGGCCGCAACTAATGAAAAACTGTTTTTT | CASSRQGAATNEKLFF
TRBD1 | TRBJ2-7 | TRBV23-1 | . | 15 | TGCGCCAGCAGGCTAAGGGGGCAGGCCGCCTACGAGCAGTACTTC | CASRLRGQAAYEQYF
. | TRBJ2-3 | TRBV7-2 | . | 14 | TGTGCCAGCAGCGTATCTCAAGGCACAGATACGCAGTATTTT | CASSVSQGTDTQYF
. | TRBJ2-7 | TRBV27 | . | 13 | TGTGCCAGCAGTAAAAAACAGGGCTACGAGCAGTACTTC | CASSKKQGYEQYF
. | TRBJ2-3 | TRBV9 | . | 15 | TGTGCCAGCAGCCAGGTCGGGGGCCGGACAGATACGCAGTATTTT | CASSQVGGRTDTQYF
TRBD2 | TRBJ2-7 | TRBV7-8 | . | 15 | TGTGCCAGCAGCTTTAACTCGCGGACTAGCGACGAGCAGTACTTC | CASSFNSRTSDEQYF
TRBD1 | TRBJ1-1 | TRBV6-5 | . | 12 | TGTGCCAGCAGGGGGACAGGGATCGGAGCTTTCTTT | CASRGTGIGAFF
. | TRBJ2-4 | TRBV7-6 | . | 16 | TGTGCCAGCAGCGCCCAAGGACTGTTAGCCAAAAACATTCAGTACTTC | CASSAQGLLAKNIQYF
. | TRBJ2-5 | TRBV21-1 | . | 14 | TGTGCCAGCAGGGGGGGGAGCCCCCGGGAGACCCAGTACTTC | CASRGGSPRETQYF
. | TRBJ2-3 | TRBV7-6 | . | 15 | TGTGCCAGCAGCTCAGGGGGGCTAGCGGCCCATACGCAGTATTTT | CASSSGGLAAHTQYF
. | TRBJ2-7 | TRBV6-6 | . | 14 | TGTGCCAGCACTTCCCAGGGGAGCGACTACGAGCAGTACTTC | CASTSQGSDYEQYF
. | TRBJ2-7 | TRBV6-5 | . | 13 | TGTGCCAGCAGTCAAACAGGGAGGTACGAGCAGTACTTC | CASSQTGRYEQYF
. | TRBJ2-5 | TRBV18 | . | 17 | TGTGCCAGCTCACCTAATTTCCCAGGGTCAGTTCAAGAGACCCAGTACTTC | CASSPNFPGSVQETQYF
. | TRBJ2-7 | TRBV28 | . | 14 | TGTGCCAGCAGTAGAACACCGACCACCTACGAGCAGTACTTC | CASSRTPTTYEQYF
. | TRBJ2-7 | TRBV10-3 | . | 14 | TGTGCCATCAGGAGGAGCAGGACCCTCTACGAGCAGTACTTC | CAIRRSRTLYEQYF
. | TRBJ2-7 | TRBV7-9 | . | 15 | TGTGCCAGCAGCTCGACAGGGGAGGGACGACTCGAGCAGTACTTC | CASSSTGEGRLEQYF
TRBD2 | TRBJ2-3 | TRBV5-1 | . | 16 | TGCGCCAGCAGCTTGGGGCAGACTAGCCTCGCAGATACGCAGTATTTT | CASSLGQTSLADTQYF
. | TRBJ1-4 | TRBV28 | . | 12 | TGTGCCAGCAGTACCGGGGTTGAAAAACTGTTTTTT | CASSTGVEKLFF
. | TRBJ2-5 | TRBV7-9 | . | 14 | TGTGCCAGCAGCTTAGGACGAACGGGAGAGACCCAGTACTTC | CASSLGRTGETQYF
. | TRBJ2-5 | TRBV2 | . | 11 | TGTGCCAGCAGGAGCCAAGAGACCCAGTACTTC | CASRSQETQYF
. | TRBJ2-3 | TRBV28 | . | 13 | TGTGCCAGCGGGACTCACACATTAAATACGCAGTATTTT | CASGTHTLNTQYF
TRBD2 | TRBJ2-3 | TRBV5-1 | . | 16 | TGCGCCAGCAGCTTGGGACTAGCGGGAGCAGGGGATACGCAGTATTTT | CASSLGLAGAGDTQYF
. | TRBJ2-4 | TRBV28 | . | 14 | TGTGCCAGCAGTCTAACGAGGGGCAAAAACATTCAGTACTTC | CASSLTRGKNIQYF
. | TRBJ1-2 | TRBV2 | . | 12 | TGTGCCAGCGAGCCAGGGGACTATGGCTACACCTTC | CASEPGDYGYTF
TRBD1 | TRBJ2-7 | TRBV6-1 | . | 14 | TGTGCCAGCAGTCAACGGACAGGGAGTTACGAGCAGTACTTC | CASSQRTGSYEQYF
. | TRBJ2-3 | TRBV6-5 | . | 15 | TGTGCCAGCAGTTCCCTTCTGGAGGGCGCAGATACGCAGTATTTT | CASSSLLEGADTQYF
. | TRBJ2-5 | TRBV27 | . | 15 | TGTGCCAGCAGTGCGGGACAGTTGTACCAAGAGACCCAGTACTTC | CASSAGQLYQETQYF
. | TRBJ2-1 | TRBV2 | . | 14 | TGTGCCAGCACGCCCGGGGTAGCGGACAATGAGCAGTTCTTC | CASTPGVADNEQFF
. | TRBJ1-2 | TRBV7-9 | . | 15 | TGTGCCAGCAGCTTAGCCGGCAGCATTAACTATGGCTACACCTTC | CASSLAGSINYGYTF
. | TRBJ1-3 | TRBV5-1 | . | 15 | TGCGCCAGCAGGTTGACCGGCGGGGCTGGAAACACCATATATTTT | CASRLTGGAGNTIYF
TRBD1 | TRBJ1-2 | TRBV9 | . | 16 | TGTGCCAGCACCAAAATCGGACAGGGTGTCAACTATGGCTACACCTTC | CASTKIGQGVNYGYTF
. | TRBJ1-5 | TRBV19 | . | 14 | TGTGCCAGTAGTACCACAGGATCAAATCAGCCCCAGCATTTT | CASSTTGSNQPQHF
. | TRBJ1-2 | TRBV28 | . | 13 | TGTGCCAGCAGTTTATGGGCCATTTATGGCTACACCTTC | CASSLWAIYGYTF
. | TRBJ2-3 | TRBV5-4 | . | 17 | TGTGCCAGCAGCTTGCGATCGTTCCGAGATGACACAGATACGCAGTATTTT | CASSLRSFRDDTDTQYF
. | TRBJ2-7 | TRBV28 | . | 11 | TGTGCCAGCAGTTTCCGGGGCGAGCAGTACTTC | CASSFRGEQYF
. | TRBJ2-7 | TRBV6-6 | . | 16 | TGTGCCAGCAGTTACCAGAGACAGGCGCAAGGCTACGAGCAGTACTTC | CASSYQRQAQGYEQYF
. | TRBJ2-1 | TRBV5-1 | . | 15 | TGCGCCAGCAGCCGGGGCGCTAGTCGCCCCAATGAGCAGTTCTTC | CASSRGASRPNEQFF
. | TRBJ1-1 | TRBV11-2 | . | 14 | TGTGCCAGCAGCGAATCAACAGGGCACACTGAAGCTTTCTTT | CASSESTGHTEAFF
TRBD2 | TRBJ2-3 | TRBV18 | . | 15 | TGTGCCAGCTCACCACTAGCGGGAGGATCAGATACGCAGTATTTT | CASSPLAGGSDTQYF
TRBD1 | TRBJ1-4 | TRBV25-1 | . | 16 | TGTGCCAGCCTACCGCCCCTGGGGACAGGGGATGAAAAACTGTTTTTT | CASLPPLGTGDEKLFF
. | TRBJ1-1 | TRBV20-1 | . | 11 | TGCAGTGCTACAGTGTGGGGCGTAGCTTTCTTT | CSATVWGVAFF
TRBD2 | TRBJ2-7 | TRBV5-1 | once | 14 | TGCGCCAGCAGCATGACTAGCGCATCCTACGAGCAGTACTTC | CASSMTSASYEQYF
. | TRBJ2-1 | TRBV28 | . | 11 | TGTGCCAGCAGTTTTTCCAATGAGCAGTTCTTC | CASSFSNEQFF
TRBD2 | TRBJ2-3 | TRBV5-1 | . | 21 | TGCGCCAGCAGCTTGGACCCGGGACTAGCGGGAGCCCCCGGGGCAGCAGATACGCAGTATTTT | CASSLDPGLAGAPGAADTQYF
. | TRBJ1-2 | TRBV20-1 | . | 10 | TGCAGTGCTAGAGCCTATGGCTACACCTTC | CSARAYGYTF
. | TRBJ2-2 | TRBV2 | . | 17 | TGTGCCAGCAGTGAAATGCGATTGGGATTCAACACCGGGGAGCTGTTTTTT | CASSEMRLGFNTGELFF
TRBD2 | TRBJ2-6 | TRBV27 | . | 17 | TGTGCCAGCAGTCCGACTAGCGGGAGAGCTGGGGCCAACGTCCTGACTTTC | CASSPTSGRAGANVLTF
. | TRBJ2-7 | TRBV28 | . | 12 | TGTGCCAGCGGACAGCGAACCTACGAGCAGTACTTC | CASGQRTYEQYF